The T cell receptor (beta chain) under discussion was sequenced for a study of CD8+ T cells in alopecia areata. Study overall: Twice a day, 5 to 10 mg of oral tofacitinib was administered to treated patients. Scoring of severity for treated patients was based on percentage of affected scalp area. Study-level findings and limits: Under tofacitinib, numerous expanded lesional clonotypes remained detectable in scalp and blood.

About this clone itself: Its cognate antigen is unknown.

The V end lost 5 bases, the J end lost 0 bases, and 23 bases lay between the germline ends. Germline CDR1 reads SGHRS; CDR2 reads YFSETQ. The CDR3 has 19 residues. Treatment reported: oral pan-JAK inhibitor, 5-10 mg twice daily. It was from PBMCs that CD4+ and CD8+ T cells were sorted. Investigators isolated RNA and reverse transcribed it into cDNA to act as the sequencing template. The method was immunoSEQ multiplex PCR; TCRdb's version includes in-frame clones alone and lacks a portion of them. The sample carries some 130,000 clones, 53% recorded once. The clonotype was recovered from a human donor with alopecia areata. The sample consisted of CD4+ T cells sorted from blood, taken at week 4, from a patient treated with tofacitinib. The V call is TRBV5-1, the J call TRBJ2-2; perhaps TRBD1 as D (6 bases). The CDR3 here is CASRPDPSLRGANTGELFF. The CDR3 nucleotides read TGCGCCAGCAGACCCGATCCCTCCCTCAGGGGAGCGAACACCGGGGAGCTGTTTTTT.